The 5 T cell receptor beta chains given below trace back to one sample, sequenced in a study of cytomegalovirus exposure and HLA in healthy donors. PCR amplification relied on 60 Vbeta primers (plus 13 Jbeta primers). Measured with immunoSEQ multiplex PCR; TCRdb has only the in-frame clones, and not every one. The top ten clones hold about 14% of a sample with 150,000 to 200,000 clones, nearly 80% of them seen once. Sequences were obtained from PBMCs. These receptors came from a man aged 50-59 years in good health and CMV-seropositive.

The gene calls are TRBV5-1 and TRBJ1-4; no clear D gene. Deletions cut 2 bases from V and 5 bases from J, with 13 bases between. The CDR3 consists of 15 residues. CDR1 is SGHRS and CDR2 is YFSETQ in the germline V gene. CDR3 amino acids: CASSFSGSTNEKLFF. CDR3 bases: TGCGCCAGCAGCTTTTCCGGGTCCACAAATGAAAAACTGTTTTTT.

Note on this clone: Compared with germline, one end of the junction differs, possibly owing to a read error. The rearrangement links TRBV7-9 to TRBJ1-1; weak D call: TRBD1 (6 bases). CDR1 is SEHNR, CDR2 FQNEAQ, per germline (reference sequence). CDR3 length: 15 residues. In DNA, the CDR3 is TGTTCCAGCAGCTTTTTACAGGGCGCGTACACTGAAGCTTTCTTT. Translating gives CSSSFLQGAYTEAFF.

There are a few counts of this clone. The chain recombines TRBV2 with TRBJ1-6, with D uncertain. Germline values: CDR1 SNHLY, CDR2 FYNNEI. Deletions cut 10 bases from V and 4 bases from J, with 14 bases between. The length of the CDR3 is 14 residues. CDR3 sequence (DNA): TGTGCCACTACCTCACAGCCTTATAATTCACCCCTCCACTTT. Residues: CATTSQPYNSPLHF.

This clone came up a few times. The CDR3 protein is CASSHERAGSTDTQYF. The CDR3 bases are TGTGCCAGCAGCCACGAGAGGGCCGGTAGCACAGATACGCAGTATTTT. V and J are TRBV4-2 and TRBJ2-3, with D perhaps matching TRBD2 (5 bases). The CDR3 totals 16 residues. V was shortened by 3 bases and J by 0 bases, with 13 bases between the two germline ends. From germline, CDR1 is LGHNA and CDR2 YNFKEQ.

The chain uses TRBV7-2 and TRBJ1-5; D is unresolved. Germline V gene lookup returns CDR1 SGHTA and CDR2 FQGNSA. The CDR3 contains 15 residues. V was clipped by 1 base and J by 3 bases, with 10 bases between them. CDR3 coding DNA: TGTGCCAGCAGCTTAGGCGGGCAGTACAATCAGCCCCAGCATTTT. It yields the protein CASSLGGQYNQPQHF.